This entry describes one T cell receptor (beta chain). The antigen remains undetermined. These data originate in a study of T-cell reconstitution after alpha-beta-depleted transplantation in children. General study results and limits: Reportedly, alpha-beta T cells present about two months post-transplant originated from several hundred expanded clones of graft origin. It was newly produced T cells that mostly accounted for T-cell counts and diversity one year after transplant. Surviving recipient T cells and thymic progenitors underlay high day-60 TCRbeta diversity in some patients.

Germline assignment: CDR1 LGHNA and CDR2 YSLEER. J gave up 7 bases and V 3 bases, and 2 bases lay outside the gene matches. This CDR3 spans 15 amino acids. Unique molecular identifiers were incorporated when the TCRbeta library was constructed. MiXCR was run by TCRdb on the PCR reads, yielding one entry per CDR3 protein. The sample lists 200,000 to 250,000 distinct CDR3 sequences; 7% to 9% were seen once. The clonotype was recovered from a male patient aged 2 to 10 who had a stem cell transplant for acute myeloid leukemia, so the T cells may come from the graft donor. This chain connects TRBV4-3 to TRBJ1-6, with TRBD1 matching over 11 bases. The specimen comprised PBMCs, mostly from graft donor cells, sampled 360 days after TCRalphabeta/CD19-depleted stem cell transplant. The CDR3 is CASSQDRGQNSPLHF. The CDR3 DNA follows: TGCGCCAGCAGCCAGGACAGGGGGCAGAATTCACCCCTCCACTTT.